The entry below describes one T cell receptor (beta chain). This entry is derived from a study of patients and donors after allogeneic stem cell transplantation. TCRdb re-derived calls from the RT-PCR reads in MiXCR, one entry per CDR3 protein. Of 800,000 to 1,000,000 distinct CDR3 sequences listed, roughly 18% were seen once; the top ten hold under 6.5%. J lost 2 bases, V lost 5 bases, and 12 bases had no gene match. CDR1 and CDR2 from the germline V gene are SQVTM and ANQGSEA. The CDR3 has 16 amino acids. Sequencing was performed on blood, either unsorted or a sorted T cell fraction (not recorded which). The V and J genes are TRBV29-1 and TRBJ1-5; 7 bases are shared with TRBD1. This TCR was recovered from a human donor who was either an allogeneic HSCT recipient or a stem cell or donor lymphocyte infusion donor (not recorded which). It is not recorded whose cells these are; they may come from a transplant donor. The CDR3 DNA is TGCAGCGTTAGTAGCAAAGGGGGCAACGGCAATCAGCCCCAGCATTTT. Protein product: CSVSSKGGNGNQPQHF.